Listed here are 18 T cell receptor beta chains from one sample, sequenced in a study of T cell responses to AZD1222 COVID-19 vaccine. Clones were read by immunoSEQ multiplex PCR, and TCRdb kept only the in-frame ones, dropping some. Among about 100,000 clones listed, roughly 89% were seen once. The sample consisted of peripheral blood, taken on day 0 of AZD1222 vaccination. The receptor source for this set is an adult in good health.

The rearrangement joins TRBV5-4 to TRBJ1-2; D uncertain. Germline V gene data show CDR1 as SGHNT and CDR2 as YYREEE (reference sequence). CDR3 length equals 15 residues. Trimming took 2 bases from V and 8 from J, leaving 19 bases between them. CDR3: CASSFADVGFLGYTF. The CDR3 bases are TGTGCCAGCAGCTTCGCCGATGTGGGGTTTCTGGGCTACACCTTC.

V usage is TRBV18 and J usage is TRBJ1-2, with D possibly being TRBD1 (5 bases). Between the trimmed V and J ends, which lost 2 bases and 4 bases, there was a span of 14 bases. Germline CDR1 reads KGHSH; CDR2 reads LQKENI. The CDR3 length is 15 residues. Here the CDR3 reads CASSPSSQVFYGYTF. CDR3 nucleotides: TGTGCCAGCTCACCATCATCACAGGTTTTCTATGGCTACACCTTC.

The CDR3 region is CASSLGRQETQYF. CDR3 nucleotides: TGTGCCAGCAGTTTAGGCCGACAAGAGACCCAGTACTTC. J is TRBJ2-5 and V is TRBV12-3 or TRBV12-4; D uncertain. The CDR3 covers 13 residues. V gave up 1 base and J gave up 2 bases, with 5 bases separating them.

V and J are TRBV4-1 and TRBJ1-4, with D uncertain. Trimming pared 2 bases from V and 2 bases from J, leaving 18 bases between. The CDR3 sequence is 18 residues long. Looked up from germline, CDR1 is MGHRA and CDR2 is YSYEKL. Here the CDR3 DNA reads TGCGCCAGCAGCCAAAGCTCTGCGGGCCTGGCGACTAATGAAAAACTGTTTTTT. Amino acids: CASSQSSAGLATNEKLFF.

The chain carries TRBV16 and TRBJ1-2, with D perhaps TRBD1 (5 bases). CDR1 and CDR2 from the germline V gene are KGHSY and FQNENV. V was pared by 8 bases and J by 2 bases, with 15 bases between. The CDR3 spans 14 residues. CDR3 bases: TGTGCCAGCTCCCCCCGGGGCGCCAACTATGGCTACACCTTC. Protein sequence: CASSPRGANYGYTF.

The chain is built from TRBV18 and TRBJ2-7, with a weak D call TRBD1 (5 bases). Deletions cut 3 bases from V and 5 bases from J, with 17 bases between. The germline CDR1 and CDR2 sequences are KGHSH and LQKENI. The CDR3 is 15 residues long. The CDR3 sequence is CASSPLGVPRDEQYF. The CDR3 bases are TGTGCCAGCTCACCGTTAGGGGTTCCACGGGACGAGCAGTACTTC.

The chain uses TRBV6-6 and TRBJ2-1, with 14 bases matching TRBD2. The CDR3 is made up of 15 amino acids. Trimming removed 5 bases from V and 9 bases from J; junction bases left unmatched: 6. Per the germline V gene, CDR1 is MNHNY and CDR2 is SVGAGI (reference sequence). CDR3 in DNA: TGTGCCAGCAGTCCTGGGACTAGCGGGAGTTCTGAGCAGTTCTTC. It encodes CASSPGTSGSSEQFF.

The gene calls are TRBV27 and TRBJ2-3; D ambiguous. The CDR3 has 12 residues. CDR1 is MNHEY and CDR2 is SMNVEV in the germline V gene (reference sequence). With 5 bases removed from V and 4 bases from J, the gap between germline ends came to 7 bases. This CDR3 reads CASSPQSDTQYF. The CDR3 DNA reads TGTGCCAGCAGTCCCCAGTCAGATACGCAGTATTTT.

The V call is TRBV19, the J call TRBJ1-3; D uncertain. The CDR3 extends over 15 amino acids. Deletions cut 3 bases from V and 0 bases from J, with 9 bases between. Germline values: CDR1 LNHDA, CDR2 SQIVND (reference sequence). CDR3 bases: TGTGCCAGTAGTATCTCTAGCGGCTCTGGAAACACCATATATTTT. It is translated as CASSISSGSGNTIYF.

The rearrangement joins TRBV14 to TRBJ1-1; D is undetermined. Trimming left V 1 base short and J 5 bases short, with 8 bases between. Germline V gene lookup returns CDR1 SGHDN and CDR2 FVKESK. The CDR3 consists of 13 residues. CDR3 loop: CASSQVPATEAFF. The DNA for the CDR3 is TGTGCCAGCAGCCAAGTTCCAGCTACTGAAGCTTTCTTT.

V gene TRBV18 combines with J gene TRBJ1-2; TRBD1 matches at 9 bases. This CDR3 spans 16 amino acids. Unmatched junction bases numbered 9, after V lost 3 bases and J lost 4 bases. Germline V gives CDR1 KGHSH, CDR2 LQKENI. The CDR3 here is CASSPEQGAQSYGYTF. The CDR3 DNA follows: TGTGCCAGCTCACCGGAACAGGGGGCGCAAAGCTATGGCTACACCTTC.

The rearrangement joins TRBV4-3 to TRBJ2-1; TRBD1 is a possible D gene (6 bases). Per the germline V gene, CDR1 is LGHNA and CDR2 is YSLEER. Between the trimmed V and J ends, which lost 0 bases and 7 bases, there was a span of 10 bases. This CDR3 has 14 residues. The CDR3 DNA follows: TGCGCCAGCAGCCAAGAAGGGGGTAGGAATGAGCAGTTCTTC. Amino acids: CASSQEGGRNEQFF.

The genes are TRBV19 and TRBJ1-1, with TRBD1 matching over 7 bases. V shed 5 bases, J shed 1 base, and the junction held 7 bases outside the gene matches. CDR3 length: 15 residues. Per the germline V gene, CDR1 is LNHDA and CDR2 is SQIVND (reference sequence). CDR3 nucleotide sequence: TGTGCCAGTAGTCAAATCGACAGGGAGAACACTGAAGCTTTCTTT. The encoded protein is CASSQIDRENTEAFF.

The gene calls are TRBV5-1 and TRBJ2-5; D gene ambiguous. In germline, CDR1 is SGHRS, CDR2 YFSETQ. The V and J ends lost 8 bases and 5 bases respectively, with 13 bases between them. There are 12 residues in the CDR3. CDR3 in DNA: TGCGCCAGGGTGGCATTCAATGAGACCCAGTACTTC. It codes for CARVAFNETQYF.

This sequence joins TRBV6-1 and TRBJ1-5, with 7 bases identical to TRBD1. Per germline, CDR1 MNHNS and CDR2 SASEGT. V shed 2 bases and J 6 bases; nucleotides not matched to a gene: 13. CDR3 length: 17 amino acids. CDR3 nucleotide sequence: TGTGCCAGCAGTGAAACCCTGACAGGGCTCTTGGGTCAGCCCCAGCATTTT. This encodes CASSETLTGLLGQPQHF.

V and J are TRBV18 and TRBJ2-1; TRBD2 matches at 9 bases. This CDR3 has 15 residues. Germline trimming cut 2 bases from V and 7 bases from J; bases unmatched to any gene: 6. Germline lookup yields CDR1 KGHSH and CDR2 LQKENI. The CDR3, as DNA: TGTGCCAGCTCACCAAATGCGGGGGGGGATAATGAGCAGTTCTTC. Translating gives CASSPNAGGDNEQFF.

The V call is TRBV5-4, the J call TRBJ2-1; D not resolved. This CDR3 has 15 amino acids. Germline-derived CDR1 and CDR2 are SGHNT and YYREEE (reference sequence). V lost 7 bases, J lost 2 bases, and 16 bases lay in between. CDR3 sequence: CASSAQAGPYNEQFF. In DNA form, the CDR3 reads TGTGCCAGCTCCGCTCAGGCAGGCCCCTACAATGAGCAGTTCTTC.

This clone was seen just once. The chain has TRBV4-2 and TRBJ2-3, with 11 nucleotides matching TRBD2. CDR3 length: 17 residues. The J segment lost 2 bases and the V segment lost 6 bases, leaving 10 bases of the junction unmatched. The V gene's germline CDR1 is LGHNA and CDR2 YNFKEQ. CDR3: CASSRSLAGGLTDTQYF. The CDR3 bases are TGTGCCAGCAGTCGAAGCCTAGCGGGGGGACTCACAGATACGCAGTATTTT.